The following is a TCR beta chain sequence with its context. What it binds is unknown. The source of the sample is a study of T cell repertoires in cytomegalovirus infection. Overall study: In public TCR beta signatures, there were indications of both CMV infection and matching HLA type. Study-level points and caveats: Cumulated frequencies of public TCR beta families served to identify carriers of CMV plus the relevant HLA. Predominance within the ex vivo response was attributable to HLA-C-restricted CMV-specific TCR beta clonotypes.

The germline CDR1 and CDR2 sequences are SGHTA and FQGTGA. Trimming cost V 5 bases and J 2 bases, with 20 bases left between them. The CDR3 covers 17 residues. TCRdb re-called the reads with MiXCR, one entry per CDR3 protein. The profile shows about 900,000 distinct CDR3 sequences, 30% to 40% of them singletons. This TCR came from a human donor in good health (CMV status not recorded). Some clones in this sample may be carry-over from other donors' samples. The sample consisted of cultured CD8+ T cells from PBMCs, taken from culture after CMV antigen stimulation. This chain uses TRBV7-3 with TRBJ2-3; possibly TRBD1 for D (5 bases). CDR3: CASSAEAPNRPTDTQYF. CDR3 in DNA: TGTGCCAGCAGCGCAGAAGCTCCAAACAGGCCCACAGATACGCAGTATTTT.